The T cell receptor (beta chain) described here comes from a study of T cells after yellow fever vaccination (dated by TCRdb to the late 2010s). In the study overall: The SMART-Seq v4 Ultra Low Input RNA kit was used to prepare libraries from fractions with low cell numbers. Bulk TCR alpha and beta repertoires were sequenced longitudinally to track T-cell clones before and after primary and booster YFV17D yellow fever vaccination. Two healthy male donors, one aged 18 to 30 and one aged 30 to 40 years, were included in the cohort. Blood samples were taken at several timepoints before and after primary and secondary immunization, and bulk PBMC replicates and cell subsets were isolated. What the work shows at the level of the full study, not this receptor alone: Most clones expanded after primary vaccination were re-detected after the booster (almost 97% of CD4 and around 86% of CD8), suggesting broad memory maintenance. Because the study included only two donors, the extent to which the findings can be generalized is limited. A small share of clonotypes occurred in both CD4 and CD8 compartments, likely arising from convergent recombination. Computational filtering was required because FACS-sorted repertoires could contain abundant contaminating clonotypes from the bulk population. The secondary T-cell response was found to be weaker but faster than the primary response, with a peak reached on day 5 rather than on day 15.

TCR cDNA was synthesized by 5'RACE template switching, through which a universal primer site and unique molecular identifiers were introduced. Priming of cDNA synthesis was performed from both the TCR alpha and TCR beta constant segments. Library amplification used two PCR steps, and the second PCR step added sample barcodes and sequencing adapters. Libraries were sequenced on Illumina HiSeq 2500 (2x100 bp) or NovaSeq (2x150 bp). Concerning the study's data processing: MIGEC handled demultiplexing of reads and collapsing into UMI consensus sequences, while MiXCR performed V(D)J alignment. Vaccine-responding clonotypes were defined with edgeR using replicate PBMC samples, requiring FDR below 0.01 and a log2 fold change above 5 up to day 15. Each bulk clonotype received a CD4 or CD8 identity based on whether the sequenced CD4 or CD8 repertoire contained that clonotype at higher abundance. TCRdb itself trimmed the public reads at Q25 with fastp, ran MiXCR and retained productive beta chains. Every entry covers one CDR3 protein and lists the most common genes and DNA from its rows. These V and J calls are TCRdb output, not the study's own analysis. For this sample the table gives roughly 170,000 distinct CDR3 sequences, of which roughly 6.4% were detected only once. Clones ranked in the top ten supply just under 3% of the sample.

The cysteine opens and the phenylalanine closes a CDR3 of 15 amino acids. The CDR3 DNA has 45 bases and is translated from base 1. V gives up 2 bases and J gives up 2 bases, and the segment between their germline ends measures 10 bases. Reading the germline V gene gives CDR1 MDHEN and CDR2 SYDVKM. This clonotype has a handful of counts. The antigen it binds to is not known. Base qualities are not provided; no much larger clone lies one nucleotide away. Per the publication, the treatment or condition label means: live attenuated yellow fever vaccine strain. A standard Ficoll-Paque protocol was used to isolate PBMCs from peripheral blood. Dynabeads CD4 and CD8 positive selection kits were used to isolate the CD4 and CD8 T-cell fractions. TriZol was used to extract RNA from bulk PBMCs, from CD4 and CD8 fractions, and from dextramer-positive and dextramer-negative fractions.

This material consisted of CD4+ T cells sorted from PBMCs, taken on the day of the first yellow fever vaccination. Recombination joined TRBV28 with TRBJ1-3; the D gene is possibly TRBD1, with 6 bases matching. The source is a man younger than 30 who received the YFV17D yellow fever vaccine. The sequence in DNA is TGTGCCAGCAGTTTAGGGGACAATCCTGGAAACACCATATATTTT. The translation is CASSLGDNPGNTIYF.